The 11 T cell receptor beta chains presented below share a single source sample, sequenced in a study of blood T cell repertoires in COVID-19 (dated by TCRdb to about 2020). The library came from the immunoSEQ multiplex PCR assay. Not all clones reach the TCRdb copy of this immuneACCESS table, which keeps in-frame sequences only. Checked studies attribute under half of the gap to unresolved V genes and leave the rest unexplained. This sample comprises about 300,000 clones, nearly 90% of them detected only once. Clones ranked in the top ten supply 2.5% to 3% of the sample. Source material: PBMCs or T cells enriched from blood (not recorded which). The receptors originated from a woman aged 45-60 years who had been exposed to COVID-19.

The chain links TRBV6-5 to TRBJ1-1; 9 nucleotides align to TRBD1. The CDR3 is 15 residues long. The germline V gene encodes CDR1 MNHEY and CDR2 SVGAGI. V shed 6 bases, J shed 4 bases, and the junction held 9 bases outside the gene matches. The CDR3 loop is CASSPGQGFPTEAFF. CDR3 nucleotide sequence: TGTGCCAGCAGCCCGGGACAGGGTTTCCCCACTGAAGCTTTCTTT.

Turning to this clone: This sample includes further DNA sequences coding for the same CDR3. J is TRBJ2-5 and V is TRBV12-3 or TRBV12-4, with D perhaps TRBD2 (6 bases). V lost 6 bases, J lost 2 bases, and 10 bases lay in between. The CDR3 is 13 amino acids. CDR3 nucleotide sequence: TGTGCCAGCAGCCCCGGGAGACAAGAGACCCAGTACTTC. Residues: CASSPGRQETQYF.

The chain couples TRBV19 to TRBJ1-5, with D possibly being TRBD1 (6 bases). This CDR3 is built from 15 residues. Germline lookup yields CDR1 LNHDA and CDR2 SQIVND (reference sequence). The V gene lost 5 bases and the J gene lost 6 bases, with 17 bases spanning the gap. The CDR3 DNA reads TGTGCCAGTAGTTTCAACAGGGAAGGGGCTCAGCCCCAGCATTTT. Its translation is CASSFNREGAQPQHF.

The V gene is TRBV28, the J gene TRBJ1-1; 7 bases line up with TRBD1. V lost 5 bases to trimming and J lost 4 bases; unmatched junction nucleotides: 7. Germline CDR1 and CDR2: MDHEN and SYDVKM. The CDR3 runs to 14 residues. The CDR3 protein is CASSPTGEITEAFF. For the CDR3, the DNA is TGTGCCAGCAGTCCCACAGGGGAAATCACTGAAGCTTTCTTT.

About this clone itself: Different DNA sequences within this sample yield the same CDR3. The chain combines TRBV5-1 with TRBJ2-3; 8 bases line up with TRBD1. Germline V gives CDR1 SGHRS, CDR2 YFSETQ. CDR3 length: 15 amino acids. V shed 1 base, J shed 1 base, and the junction held 2 bases outside the gene matches. The CDR3: CASSLQGAGTDTQYF. The CDR3 region has the DNA TGCGCCAGCAGCTTGCAGGGGGCAGGCACAGATACGCAGTATTTT.

The chain carries TRBV11-1 and TRBJ2-5; maybe TRBD2 (5 bases). Per germline, CDR1 SGHAT and CDR2 FQDESV (reference sequence). Trimming left V 9 bases short and J 5 bases short, with 16 bases between. The CDR3 covers 13 residues. CDR3: CASPQWERETQYF. The CDR3 DNA reads as TGTGCCAGTCCCCAGTGGGAGAGGGAGACCCAGTACTTC.

CDR3 DNA: TGTGCCAGCAGCCAAGGTCGCACCCGCTACTACGAGCAGTACTTC. Amino acids: CASSQGRTRYYEQYF. The chain uses TRBV14 and TRBJ2-7, with D unresolved. The V gene lost 1 base and the J gene lost 3 bases, with 13 bases spanning the gap. Germline CDR1 reads SGHDN; CDR2 reads FVKESK. There are 15 residues in the CDR3.

The chain carries TRBV19 and TRBJ1-1; D gene unclear. Germline lookup yields CDR1 LNHDA and CDR2 SQIVND (reference sequence). The germline V and J ends were trimmed by 6 bases and 4 bases, with 12 bases remaining between them. The CDR3 is 13 amino acids. The CDR3 spells CASRNPPGTEAFF. Written as DNA, the CDR3 is TGTGCCAGTAGGAATCCCCCCGGCACTGAAGCTTTCTTT.

The J gene is TRBJ2-7, the V gene TRBV12-3 or TRBV12-4; the D is unclear. V lost 5 bases and J lost 5, with 7 bases in between. CDR3 length: 11 amino acids. CDR3 DNA: TGTGCCAGCAGTCCCCTCCACGAGCAGTACTTC. This gives the protein CASSPLHEQYF.

This rearrangement joins TRBV5-4 to TRBJ2-5; a weak D match, TRBD2 (6 bases). The germline V gene has CDR1 SGHNT and CDR2 YYREEE (reference sequence). The length of the CDR3 is 15 residues. Between the trimmed V and J ends, which lost 0 bases and 5 bases, there was a span of 14 bases. The chain's CDR3 is CASSLATGVSETQYF. In DNA, the CDR3 is TGTGCCAGCAGCTTGGCTACGGGGGTGTCGGAGACCCAGTACTTC.

The J gene is TRBJ1-1, the V gene TRBV19; 10 nucleotides line up with TRBD1. Germline CDR1 LNHDA, CDR2 SQIVND (reference sequence). After removal of 0 bases from V and 7 bases from J, the junction contained 8 bases not matched to a gene. The CDR3 has 16 amino acids. The CDR3 DNA reads TGTGCCAGTAGTATAGAGACAGGGGGCCGCGGGGGTGAAGCTTTCTTT. Its translation: CASSIETGGRGGEAFF.